The 26 T cell receptor beta chains reported below all come from one sample, sequenced in a study of CD8+CD57+ T cells in acquired aplastic anemia. CDR3 and TCR beta VDJ profiling relied on a genomic DNA template. MiXCR, applied by TCRdb to the reads, yields one record per CDR3 protein. The sample carries roughly 300,000 distinct CDR3 sequences, roughly three fifths recorded once. Sequences were obtained from sorted CD4+, CD8+, or CD8+CD57+ T cells (not recorded which) from PBMCs. Receptors were obtained from a human donor with severe aplastic anemia or a healthy control (not recorded which).

This clonotype has a count of ten or more. The chain has TRBV15 and TRBJ2-7; D is undetermined. V dropped 0 bases and J dropped 1 base, with 10 bases sitting between them. Germline lookup yields CDR1 LNHNV and CDR2 YYDKDF (reference sequence). The CDR3 has 15 residues. The DNA of the CDR3 is TGTGCCACCAGCAGAGATAAACAGAGTTCCTACGAGCAGTACTTC. Translating gives CATSRDKQSSYEQYF.

This clonotype was seen ten or more times. This sequence joins TRBV7-8 and TRBJ1-5; tentative D call: TRBD1 (5 bases). The ends were cut back, 3 bases at V and 0 bases at J, with 15 bases in the middle. The germline V gene has CDR1 SGHVS and CDR2 FQNEAQ. The CDR3 is 17 amino acids. CDR3 region: CASSFAVGAGSNQPQHF. DNA for the CDR3: TGTGCCAGCAGCTTCGCCGTCGGGGCAGGTAGCAATCAGCCCCAGCATTTT.

V usage is TRBV24-1 and J usage is TRBJ2-1; tentatively, D is TRBD2 (6 bases). The germline gives CDR1 KGHDR, CDR2 SFDVKD. The CDR3 sequence is 14 residues long. The V end was cut by 3 bases, the J end by 6 bases, with 11 bases between. This CDR3 reads CATSDPRGSNEQFF. As DNA, the CDR3 is TGTGCCACCAGTGATCCCCGGGGGTCCAATGAGCAGTTCTTC.

This chain uses TRBV20-1 with TRBJ1-1; D remains ambiguous. Germline assignment: CDR1 DFQATT and CDR2 SNEGSKA (reference sequence). The CDR3 runs to 12 residues. Trimming left V 1 base short and J 0 bases short, with 3 bases between. CDR3 DNA sequence: TGCAGTGCTAGAGTTATGAACACTGAAGCTTTCTTT. It encodes CSARVMNTEAFF.

This clonotype was observed a single time. This chain links TRBV15 with TRBJ2-2; D remains ambiguous. The V end lost 0 bases, the J end lost 1 base, and 6 bases lay between the germline ends. The CDR3 spans 15 residues. Germline CDR1 is LNHNV and CDR2 is YYDKDF (reference sequence). In DNA, the CDR3 is TGTGCCACCAGCAGAGAGGTTCTGAACACCGGGGAGCTGTTTTTT. It specifies CATSREVLNTGELFF.

This chain joins TRBV20-1 and TRBJ2-1; 10 bases line up with TRBD2. Germline lookup yields CDR1 DFQATT and CDR2 SNEGSKA (reference sequence). V lost 2 bases, J lost 10 bases, and 23 bases stayed unmatched. CDR3 length: 19 amino acids. The CDR3 sequence: CSARNQAGGGVRVEREQFF. The CDR3 nucleotides read TGCAGTGCTAGAAATCAAGCGGGAGGGGGGGTTAGGGTGGAGCGCGAGCAGTTCTTC.

This clonotype was seen many times. The J gene is TRBJ1-1, the V gene TRBV7-8; a weak D match, TRBD1 (6 bases). Trimming took off 5 bases at V and 1 base at J, with 20 bases between the two ends. The CDR3 covers 17 residues. Germline loops: CDR1 SGHVS, CDR2 FQNEAQ. The CDR3 protein is CASSHPPGVGRNTEAFF. Written as DNA, the CDR3 is TGTGCCAGCAGCCACCCTCCAGGGGTGGGGAGGAACACTGAAGCTTTCTTT.

This rearrangement joins TRBV5-8 to TRBJ1-4, with D possibly TRBD1 on 5 matching bases. V was clipped by 1 base and J by 11 bases, with 6 bases between them. CDR3 length: 11 residues. Germline V gives CDR1 SGHTS, CDR2 YDEGEE. The chain's CDR3 is CASSLTGKLFF. CDR3 in DNA: TGTGCCAGCAGCTTGACAGGCAAACTGTTTTTT. Full variable domain (missing parts from reference TRBV5-8 and TRBJ1-4): EAGVTQSPTHLIKTRGQQATLRCSPISGHTSVYWYQQALGLGLQFLLWYDEGEERNRGNFPPRFSGRQFPNYSSELNVNALELEDSALYLCASSLTGKLFFGSGTQLSVL.

This clonotype was observed at least ten times. The chain joins TRBV19 to TRBJ1-6, with a possible D match to TRBD1 (5 bases). Germline-derived CDR1 and CDR2 are LNHDA and SQIVND (reference sequence). The CDR3 length is 13 residues. V was clipped by 0 bases and J by 14 bases, with 11 bases between them. DNA of the CDR3: TGTGCCAGTAGTATAGATCCGGGGGAATCCCTCCACTTT. This codes for CASSIDPGESLHF.

The chain recombines TRBV6-6 with TRBJ2-3; TRBD1 matches at 8 bases. Germline values: CDR1 MNHNY, CDR2 SVGAGI (reference sequence). This CDR3 comprises 15 residues. Trimming cost V 6 bases and J 4 bases; bases outside gene matches: 9. The CDR3 region has the DNA TGTGCCAGCAGGGTCGACAGGGGAAATCCAGATACGCAGTATTTT. Its translation: CASRVDRGNPDTQYF.

This clonotype came up many times. CDR3 coding DNA: TGTGCCAGCAGCTTAACCCTAGACGGGAGAAATGAAAAACTGTTTTTT. Its protein product is CASSLTLDGRNEKLFF. The rearrangement links TRBV7-9 to TRBJ1-4; no definite D call. Trimming removed 2 bases at V and 5 bases at J, with 15 bases between. The CDR3 is made up of 16 amino acids. Germline CDR1 is SEHNR and CDR2 is FQNEAQ (reference sequence).

In this sample, this clonotype turned up many times. The V call is TRBV5-1, the J call TRBJ1-1; tentative D call: TRBD1 (6 bases). CDR1 and CDR2 from the germline V gene are SGHRS and YFSETQ. The CDR3 covers 15 residues. Trimming removed 0 bases at V and 5 bases at J, with 14 bases between. CDR3 protein: CASSLVWGQGTEAFF. DNA of the CDR3: TGCGCCAGCAGCTTGGTATGGGGGCAGGGGACTGAAGCTTTCTTT.

This clonotype was picked up many times. The chain has TRBV27 and TRBJ2-1; D is uncertain. V gave up 4 bases and J gave up 6 bases, with 7 bases separating them. CDR1 is MNHEY, CDR2 SMNVEV, per germline (reference sequence). The length of the CDR3 is 12 residues. CDR3 loop: CASSSETNEQFF. The CDR3 DNA reads TGTGCCAGCAGTTCCGAGACCAATGAGCAGTTCTTC.

The gene calls are TRBV28 and TRBJ2-5, with a possible D match to TRBD1 (6 bases). The germline V gene encodes CDR1 MDHEN and CDR2 SYDVKM. CDR3 length equals 14 residues. V gave up 8 bases and J gave up 2 bases, with 15 bases separating them. The CDR3 loop reads CASLGTGSQETQYF. DNA of the CDR3: TGTGCCAGCCTTGGTACAGGGAGTCAAGAGACCCAGTACTTC.

This clonotype was counted ten times or more. The CDR3 protein is CASRRNRGGNTEAFF. The CDR3, as DNA: TGTGCCAGCAGACGGAACAGGGGCGGGAACACTGAAGCTTTCTTT. The rearrangement links TRBV6-5 to TRBJ1-1, with 7 bases matching TRBD1. V lost 6 bases to trimming and J lost 1 base; unmatched junction nucleotides: 8. The CDR3 is 15 residues long. Germline V gene sequence: CDR1 MNHEY, CDR2 SVGAGI.

CDR3 sequence (DNA): TGCAGTGCTAACCAGAACTCCTACGAGCAGTACTTC. Residues: CSANQNSYEQYF. The J gene is TRBJ2-7, the V gene TRBV20-1; no clear D. The CDR3 spans 12 residues. The V gene lost 4 bases and the J gene lost 0 bases, with 7 bases spanning the gap. Germline CDR1 DFQATT, CDR2 SNEGSKA (reference sequence).

The chain joins TRBV2 to TRBJ1-1, with 7 bases that match TRBD1. V dropped 6 bases and J dropped 6; count of bases not matched to a gene: 4. Germline V CDR1 and CDR2: SNHLY, FYNNEI. This CDR3 has 12 residues. The CDR3 bases are TGTGCCAGCAGCGACAGGGTCCCTGAAGCTTTCTTT. Amino acids: CASSDRVPEAFF. Full variable domain (outside the CDR3, taken from reference TRBV2 and TRBJ1-1): EPEVTQTPSHQVTQMGQEVILRCVPISNHLYFYWYRQILGQKVEFLVSFYNNEISEKSEIFDDQFSVERPDGSNFTLKIRSTKLEDSAMYFCASSDRVPEAFFGQGTRLTVV.

The chain links TRBV7-9 to TRBJ2-5, with D unresolved. Per germline, CDR1 SEHNR and CDR2 FQNEAQ (reference sequence). The CDR3 covers 14 residues. Between the trimmed V and J ends, which lost 4 bases and 5 bases, there was a span of 14 bases. CDR3 loop: CASSSELVGETQYF. The CDR3, as DNA: TGTGCCAGCAGCTCGGAGTTAGTCGGCGAGACCCAGTACTTC.

At least ten counts were recorded for this clonotype. CDR3 DNA sequence: TGCAGTGCTACCCCGCCCGCTCTGAGCACAGATACGCAGTATTTT. Protein: CSATPPALSTDTQYF. The chain employs TRBV20-1 and TRBJ2-3, with D uncertain. This CDR3 region has 15 residues. V lost 4 bases, J lost 0 bases, and 14 bases lay in between. Looked up from germline, CDR1 is DFQATT and CDR2 is SNEGSKA (reference sequence).

This clonotype was recorded at least ten times. V usage is TRBV10-3 and J usage is TRBJ1-6, with D unresolved. The V gene's germline CDR1 is ENHRY and CDR2 SYGVKD. V was pared by 6 bases and J by 5 bases, with 8 bases between. The CDR3 is 13 amino acids. This CDR3 reads CAISPVNNSPLHF. CDR3 DNA: TGTGCCATCAGCCCCGTAAATAATTCACCCCTCCACTTT.

This clonotype was seen many times. The chain combines TRBV19 with TRBJ1-1; TRBD1 matches at 7 bases. CDR3 length: 15 residues. The V gene end was trimmed by 6 bases and the J gene end by 2 bases; junction bases not matched to a gene: 9. Germline V gene data show CDR1 as LNHDA and CDR2 as SQIVND (reference sequence). The CDR3 is CASSQSGTVNTEAFF. CDR3 DNA: TGTGCCAGTAGCCAATCCGGGACAGTTAACACTGAAGCTTTCTTT.

On this clonotype itself: Given a much more abundant clone one base away, this may be a read error. This chain uses TRBV27 with TRBJ1-6; tentative D call: TRBD1 (6 bases). V lost 6 bases and J lost 6, with 18 bases in between. There are 16 residues in the CDR3. The germline V gene has CDR1 MNHEY and CDR2 SMNVEV (reference sequence). This CDR3 is CASRGRGGVFNSPLHF. CDR3 sequence (DNA): TGTGCCAGCAGGGGACGGGGGGGCGTGTTTAATTCACCCCTCCACTTT.

This chain links TRBV29-1 with TRBJ1-2, with TRBD1 matching over 9 bases. V lost 7 bases and J lost 8; bases outside the gene matches: 5. Germline lookup yields CDR1 SQVTM and CDR2 ANQGSEA. The CDR3 is 11 amino acids. The CDR3 coding sequence is TGCAGCGCGGGGACAGGGTTCGGCTACACCTTC. Its protein is CSAGTGFGYTF.

V gene TRBV9 combines with J gene TRBJ2-1; D unclear. Germline V gene data show CDR1 as SGDLS and CDR2 as YYNGEE. The V end lost 0 bases, the J end lost 5 bases, and 9 bases lay between the germline ends. The CDR3 consists of 14 residues. Written as DNA, the CDR3 is TGTGCCAGCAGCGTAGCAGACGGCAACAATGAGCAGTTCTTC. It translates to CASSVADGNNEQFF.

The genes are TRBV29-1 and TRBJ2-1; D remains ambiguous. The V and J ends lost 4 bases and 2 bases respectively, with 12 bases between them. CDR1 and CDR2 (germline): SQVTM, ANQGSEA. This CDR3 has 14 amino acids. CDR3 coding DNA: TGCAGCGTTGTGAGGACGGCAACCTACAATGAGCAGTTCTTC. Translating it yields CSVVRTATYNEQFF.

This clonotype was found many times. The rearrangement links TRBV9 to TRBJ2-2; 8 bases fit TRBD2. The germline gives CDR1 SGDLS, CDR2 YYNGEE. The V and J ends lost 2 bases and 2 bases, in that order; junction bases with no gene match: 2. The CDR3 extends over 15 amino acids. The CDR3 is CASSVRGGNTGELFF. CDR3 DNA sequence: TGTGCCAGCAGCGTCCGGGGGGGCAACACCGGGGAGCTGTTTTTT.